This TCR beta chain was identified during a study of T cell responses to AZD1222 COVID-19 vaccine. The repertoire was sequenced with immunoSEQ multiplex PCR; TCRdb's copy has only in-frame clones and lacks some. The table records 90,000 or so clones, around 90% of them present only once. This clone has just a few counts. The CDR3 runs to 14 residues. Germline-derived CDR1 and CDR2 are SGHRS and YFSETQ. With 4 bases removed from V and 4 bases from J, the gap between germline ends came to 11 bases. This clonotype was sampled from an adult who received the AZD1222 COVID-19 vaccine. The input for sequencing was peripheral blood, taken 28 days after the second AZD1222 dose. The chain uses TRBV5-1 and TRBJ2-2; D unclear. The CDR3 here is CASSPMSGTGELFF. CDR3 bases: TGCGCCAGCAGCCCCATGTCGGGCACCGGGGAGCTGTTTTTT.